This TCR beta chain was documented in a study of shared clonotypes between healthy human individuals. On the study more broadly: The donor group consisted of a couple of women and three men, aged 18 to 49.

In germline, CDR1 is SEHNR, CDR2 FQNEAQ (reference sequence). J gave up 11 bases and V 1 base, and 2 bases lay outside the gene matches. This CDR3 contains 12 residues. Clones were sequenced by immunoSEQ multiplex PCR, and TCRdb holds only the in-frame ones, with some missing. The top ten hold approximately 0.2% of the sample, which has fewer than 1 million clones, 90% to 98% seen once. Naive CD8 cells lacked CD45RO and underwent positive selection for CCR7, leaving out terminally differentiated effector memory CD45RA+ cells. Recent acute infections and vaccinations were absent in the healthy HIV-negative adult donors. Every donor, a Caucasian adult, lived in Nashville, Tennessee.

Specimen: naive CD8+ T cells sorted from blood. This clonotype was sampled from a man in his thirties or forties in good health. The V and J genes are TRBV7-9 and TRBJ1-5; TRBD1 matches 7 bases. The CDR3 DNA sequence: TGTGCCAGCAGCTTAGAACAGGGGTCCCAGCATTTT. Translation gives CASSLEQGSQHF.